Presented here are 27 T cell receptor beta chains from one specimen sequenced in a study of identical twins. TCRdb re-called the 5' RACE reads with MiXCR, one entry per CDR3 protein. The sample contains a few hundred thousand distinct CDR3 sequences, approximately 10% of which appear only once. These records were also assigned to another study, of yellow fever vaccine responses in identical twins.

The sequenced sample was PBMCs. These receptors originate from a young woman in good health.

This clonotype has more than one count but fewer than ten. The chain is built from TRBV28 and TRBJ1-2; D is undetermined. Trimming took 6 bases from V and 7 from J, leaving 18 bases between them. The CDR3 sequence is 14 residues long. Germline CDR1 is MDHEN and CDR2 is SYDVKM. The CDR3 bases are TGTGCCAGCAGCCAAAGGGAATCCTGGGGTGGCTACACCTTC. It translates to CASSQRESWGGYTF.

The table lists this clonotype with many counts. V is TRBV5-6 and J is TRBJ2-2; D gene uncertain. The germline CDR1 and CDR2 sequences are SGHDT and YYEEEE. The CDR3 is made up of 17 amino acids. The V end lost 0 bases, the J end lost 6 bases, and 18 bases lay between the germline ends. CDR3: CASSLAKTLRPPGELFF. The CDR3 coding sequence is TGTGCCAGCAGCTTGGCCAAGACTTTGCGACCTCCCGGGGAGCTGTTTTTT.

Note on this clonotype: Likely a read error: the CDR3 ends without its conserved phenylalanine or tryptophan. J is TRBJ2-1 and V is TRBV10-3; D gene unclear. The V end lost 1 base, the J end lost 0 bases, and 10 bases lay between the germline ends. Germline lookup yields CDR1 ENHRY and CDR2 SYGVKD. The CDR3 spans 16 residues. The CDR3 loop is CAISEFTVSSYNEQFS. In nucleotides, the CDR3 is TGTGCCATCAGTGAGTTCACGGTGAGCTCCTACAATGAGCAGTTCTCC.

The CDR3 DNA reads TGTGCCATCAGTGAGTCGGCTAGCGGACTGGGAGATACGCAGTATTTT. Translated: CAISESASGLGDTQYF. The chain employs TRBV10-3 and TRBJ2-3; 7 bases are shared with TRBD2. CDR1 ENHRY and CDR2 SYGVKD come from the germline V gene. CDR3 length: 16 residues. V was clipped by 0 bases and J by 5 bases; unmatched bases: 8.

CDR3 amino acids: CASSSLDGPVGNEQFF. CDR3 nucleotide sequence: TGTGCCAGCAGCAGCTTAGACGGGCCGGTTGGCAATGAGCAGTTCTTC. V usage is TRBV13 and J usage is TRBJ2-1; D not certain. This CDR3 has 16 amino acids. In germline, CDR1 is PRHDT, CDR2 FYEKMQ (reference sequence). Trimming pared 5 bases from V and 6 bases from J, leaving 20 bases between.

The V call is TRBV4-1, the J call TRBJ2-1; TRBD2 is a possible D gene (5 bases). CDR3 size: 14 residues. The V and J ends lost 2 bases and 12 bases respectively, with 17 bases between them. Germline CDR1 MGHRA, CDR2 YSYEKL. CDR3 amino acids: CASSQQPGVVVQFF. In DNA form, the CDR3 reads TGCGCCAGCAGCCAACAACCCGGGGTTGTGGTGCAGTTCTTC.

This chain connects TRBV28 to TRBJ2-1; 8 bases map to TRBD2. CDR3 size: 15 residues. Trimming cost V 5 bases and J 4 bases; bases outside gene matches: 7. Germline V lookup: CDR1 MDHEN, CDR2 SYDVKM. The CDR3 is CASSPSGGDYNEQFF. The CDR3 nucleotides are TGTGCCAGCAGTCCTTCCGGGGGGGATTACAATGAGCAGTTCTTC.

This clonotype was counted at least ten times. CDR3 residues: CATSAGRGAEQYF. In nucleotides, the CDR3 is TGTGCCACCAGCGCGGGTCGGGGGGCTGAGCAGTACTTC. The V gene is TRBV15, the J gene TRBJ2-7; D perhaps matches TRBD2 (7 bases). V was cut by 5 bases and J by 7 bases, with 15 bases left in between. The length of the CDR3 is 13 residues. CDR1 is LNHNV, CDR2 YYDKDF, per germline (reference sequence).

This clonotype was seen many times. The rearrangement links TRBV27 to TRBJ2-3; 12 positions agree with TRBD2. The V segment lost 5 bases and the J segment 2 bases; nucleotides outside the gene matches: 5. Germline CDR1 MNHEY, CDR2 SMNVEV (reference sequence). The CDR3 length is 16 residues. The CDR3 here is CASSPLAGGVTDTQYF. The CDR3 DNA sequence: TGTGCCAGCAGTCCTCTAGCGGGAGGGGTCACAGATACGCAGTATTTT.

The rearrangement links TRBV6-1 to TRBJ2-3; 7 positions match TRBD2. The CDR3 is 14 residues long. J gave up 4 bases and V 6 bases, and 7 bases lay outside the gene matches. CDR1 is MNHNS, CDR2 SASEGT, per germline. In nucleotides, the CDR3 is TGTGCCAGCAGGACCGCGGGGGTTGCAGATACGCAGTATTTT. It specifies CASRTAGVADTQYF.

The V and J genes are TRBV18 and TRBJ2-1; 12 bases agree with TRBD2. The CDR3 is 21 amino acids. Germline loops: CDR1 KGHSH, CDR2 LQKENI. V lost 2 bases and J lost 7; bases outside the gene matches: 21. CDR3 sequence (DNA): TGTGCCAGCTCACCAAACCCGGGACAGGGAGTGACTAGCGGGAGAGGGAATGAGCAGTTCTTC. This gives the protein CASSPNPGQGVTSGRGNEQFF.

This clonotype has only a few counts. V and J are TRBV14 and TRBJ1-1; D is perhaps TRBD1 (5 bases). V dropped 3 bases and J dropped 1 base, with 12 bases sitting between them. Germline CDR1 is SGHDN and CDR2 is FVKESK. The CDR3 runs 15 residues. This CDR3 is CASSHVQDANTEAFF. As DNA, the CDR3 is TGTGCCAGCAGCCACGTACAGGATGCGAACACTGAAGCTTTCTTT. The whole variable domain, filled in from reference TRBV14 and TRBJ1-1, reads EAGVTQFPSHSVIEKGQTVTLRCDPISGHDNLYWYRRVMGKEIKFLLHFVKESKQDESGMPNNRFLAERTGGTYSTLKVQPAELEDSGVYFCASSHVQDANTEAFFGQGTRLTVV.

The gene calls are TRBV29-1 and TRBJ2-3, with 7 bases identical to TRBD2. This CDR3 spans 17 amino acids. Germline CDR1 and CDR2: SQVTM and ANQGSEA. In nucleotides, the CDR3 is TGCAGTGCCTTTTTCCTGTCCAAGCGGGGTAGCACAGATACGCAGTATTTT. It encodes CSAFFLSKRGSTDTQYF.

This sequence joins TRBV20-1 and TRBJ2-7, with D unresolved. Between the trimmed V and J ends, which lost 3 bases and 2 bases, there was a span of 11 bases. From germline, CDR1 is DFQATT and CDR2 SNEGSKA (reference sequence). The CDR3 runs to 13 residues. CDR3 protein: CSARHRAAYEQYF. The CDR3 nucleotides read TGCAGTGCTAGGCATCGTGCCGCCTACGAGCAGTACTTC.

In its sample, this clonotype was seen many times. This chain joins TRBV20-1 and TRBJ1-5; TRBD1 matches 8 bases. CDR1 is DFQATT, CDR2 SNEGSKA, per germline (reference sequence). The CDR3 is 14 residues long. V shed 6 bases, J shed 6 bases, and the junction held 10 bases outside the gene matches. The CDR3 region is CSAKDRGESQPQHF. The CDR3, as DNA: TGCAGTGCCAAAGACAGGGGAGAAAGTCAGCCCCAGCATTTT.

This clonotype was counted between two and nine times. This chain links TRBV27 with TRBJ2-7; TRBD1 matches 8 bases. Trimming at V came to 11 bases and at J to 3 bases, leaving 18 bases not matched to a gene. CDR1 and CDR2 (germline): MNHEY, SMNVEV (reference sequence). The CDR3 is 16 residues long. CDR3 bases: TGTGCCTCCATCCGCGTAGGACAGGGTAAGGGCTACGAGCAGTACTTC. Its translation: CASIRVGQGKGYEQYF.

This clonotype was seen many times. This chain links TRBV3-1 with TRBJ1-1; unclear D gene. CDR3 length: 15 residues. The germline V and J ends were trimmed by 1 base and 1 base, with 10 bases remaining between them. CDR1 LGHDT and CDR2 YNNKEL come from the germline V gene (reference sequence). The CDR3 reads CASSQGGLSNTEAFF. The DNA for the CDR3 is TGTGCCAGCAGCCAAGGTGGACTTTCGAACACTGAAGCTTTCTTT. Using reference TRBV3-1 and TRBJ1-1 for the parts outside the CDR3, the full variable domain is DTAVSQTPKYLVTQMGNDKSIKCEQNLGHDTMYWYKQDSKKFLKIMFSYNNKELIINETVPNRFSPKSPDKAHLNLHINSLELGDSAVYFCASSQGGLSNTEAFFGQGTRLTVV.

This clonotype has more than one count but fewer than ten. The rearrangement joins TRBV30 to TRBJ2-7; 11 bases align to TRBD2. V was pared by 5 bases and J by 2 bases, with 5 bases of the junction left unmatched. Germline V gene lookup returns CDR1 GTSNPN and CDR2 SVGIG (reference sequence). The CDR3 loop spans 14 amino acids. The CDR3 protein is CAWGTSGSPYEQYF. DNA for the CDR3: TGTGCCTGGGGAACTAGCGGGAGTCCCTACGAGCAGTACTTC.

This clonotype was found a few times. An end of the junction does not agree with germline; a read error may underlie this. This sequence joins TRBV7-2 and TRBJ2-2, with D perhaps TRBD2 (5 bases). This CDR3 region has 14 residues. Germline CDR1 reads SGHTA; CDR2 reads FQGNSA. The CDR3 DNA follows: TGTGCCAGCAGGTTAGGGCGGGCCACCGGGGAGCTGTTTTTT. Amino acid sequence: CASRLGRATGELFF.

This clonotype showed up just a few times. CDR3 in DNA: TGCAGTGCTACCCTCTCCACAGATACGCAGTATTTT. This sequence encodes CSATLSTDTQYF. V is TRBV20-1 and J is TRBJ2-3; no reliable D call. The germline V gene encodes CDR1 DFQATT and CDR2 SNEGSKA (reference sequence). The CDR3 length is 12 residues. V lost 4 bases and J lost 2, with 7 bases in between.

The V and J genes are TRBV10-2 and TRBJ2-5, with TRBD2 matching over 12 bases. V shed 9 bases, J shed 5 bases, and the junction held 10 bases outside the gene matches. The germline gives CDR1 WSHSY, CDR2 SAAADI. The CDR3 consists of 15 residues. In DNA form, the CDR3 reads TGCGCCAGTGACCCTAGCGGGGGGGCGGTGGAGACCCAGTACTTC. It codes for CASDPSGGAVETQYF.

This clonotype was recorded at least ten times. This chain joins TRBV7-2 and TRBJ2-1; 7 bases are a match to TRBD2. The CDR3 extends over 15 amino acids. The J segment lost 8 bases and the V segment lost 5 bases, leaving 12 bases of the junction unmatched. Per germline, CDR1 SGHTA and CDR2 FQGNSA. The CDR3 spells CASSRRGWGGDEQFF. CDR3 DNA: TGTGCCAGCAGCCGGCGGGGGTGGGGAGGAGATGAGCAGTTCTTC. Full variable domain (outside the CDR3, taken from reference TRBV7-2 and TRBJ2-1): GAGVSQSPSNKVTEKGKDVELRCDPISGHTALYWYRQSLGQGLEFLIYFQGNSAPDKSGLPSDRFSAERTGGSVSTLTIQRTQQEDSAVYLCASSRRGWGGDEQFFGPGTRLTVL.

This clonotype was counted a few times. This chain connects TRBV6-5 to TRBJ1-1; D unresolved. In germline, CDR1 is MNHEY, CDR2 SVGAGI. The ends were cut back, 2 bases at V and 5 bases at J, with 9 bases in the middle. This CDR3 region has 13 residues. CDR3 loop: CASSYRRVTEAFF. The CDR3, as DNA: TGTGCCAGCAGTTACAGGAGGGTAACTGAAGCTTTCTTT.

This clonotype came up many times. V is TRBV27 and J is TRBJ2-3; D unclear. Looked up from germline, CDR1 is MNHEY and CDR2 is SMNVEV (reference sequence). Trimming took off 2 bases at V and 1 base at J, with 4 bases between the two ends. The CDR3 is made up of 13 amino acids. The CDR3 DNA reads as TGTGCCAGCAGTTTAATCCGCACAGATACGCAGTATTTT. It encodes CASSLIRTDTQYF.

The genes are TRBV14 and TRBJ1-1, with a tentative D call TRBD1 (5 bases). Germline V gene lookup returns CDR1 SGHDN and CDR2 FVKESK. This CDR3 spans 17 amino acids. V was trimmed by 0 bases and J by 0 bases, leaving 14 bases between them. CDR3 region: CASSQDEGAGLNTEAFF. CDR3 nucleotides: TGTGCCAGCAGCCAAGACGAGGGTGCAGGGCTGAACACTGAAGCTTTCTTT.

This clonotype was detected many times. V and J are TRBV6-6 and TRBJ2-5; 7 bases are shared with TRBD2. There are 13 residues in the CDR3. In germline, CDR1 is MNHNY, CDR2 SVGAGI (reference sequence). The ends lost 6 bases at V and 1 base at J; junction bases unmatched: 2. This CDR3 reads CASRLAAQETQYF. As DNA, the CDR3 is TGTGCCAGCAGGCTAGCGGCCCAAGAGACCCAGTACTTC.

This clonotype showed up just a few times. The V and J genes are TRBV5-1 and TRBJ2-7; D unresolved. The CDR3 runs 15 residues. V gave up 4 bases and J gave up 3 bases, with 17 bases separating them. Per the germline V gene, CDR1 is SGHRS and CDR2 is YFSETQ. DNA for the CDR3: TGCGCCAGCAGCCCTTACGATGGTGGTTACTACGAGCAGTACTTC. It is translated as CASSPYDGGYYEQYF.